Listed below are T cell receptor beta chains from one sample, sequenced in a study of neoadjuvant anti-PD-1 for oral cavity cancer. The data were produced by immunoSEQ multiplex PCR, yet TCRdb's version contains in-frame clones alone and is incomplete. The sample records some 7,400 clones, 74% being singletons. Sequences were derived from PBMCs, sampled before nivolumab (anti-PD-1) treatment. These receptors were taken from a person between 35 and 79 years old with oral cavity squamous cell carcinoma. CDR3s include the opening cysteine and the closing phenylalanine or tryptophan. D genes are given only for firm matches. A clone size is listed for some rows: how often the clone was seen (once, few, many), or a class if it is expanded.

cdr3_aa: CASSPWTSGGAHEQYF; cdr3_nt: TGTGCCAGCAGCCCATGGACTAGCGGGGGGGCCCACGAGCAGTACTTC; j_call: TRBJ2-7; d_call: TRBD2; clone_size: NA; v_call: TRBV5-4
cdr3_aa: CASNVGGEGTDTQYF; cdr3_nt: TGTGCCAGCAACGTGGGGGGAGAGGGCACAGATACGCAGTATTTT; j_call: TRBJ2-3; d_call: NA; clone_size: NA; v_call: TRBV27
cdr3_aa: CASSRDRKYGYTF; cdr3_nt: TGTGCCAGTAGTAGGGACAGAAAATATGGCTACACCTTC; j_call: TRBJ1-2; d_call: TRBD1; clone_size: NA; v_call: TRBV19
cdr3_aa: CASSQQPKGSDAADTQYF; cdr3_nt: TGCGCCAGCAGCCAACAGCCTAAGGGGAGCGACGCGGCAGATACGCAGTATTTT; j_call: TRBJ2-3; d_call: NA; clone_size: few; v_call: TRBV4-1
cdr3_aa: CASTASRVRADTQYF; cdr3_nt: TGTGCCAGTACGGCAAGCCGGGTTCGGGCAGATACGCAGTATTTT; j_call: TRBJ2-3; d_call: NA; clone_size: NA; v_call: TRBV19
cdr3_aa: CASSAPVGADTGELFF; cdr3_nt: TGTGCCAGCAGCGCCCCCGTGGGGGCTGACACCGGGGAGCTGTTTTTT; j_call: TRBJ2-2; d_call: NA; clone_size: NA; v_call: TRBV7-6
cdr3_aa: CASSLDRSNEQFF; cdr3_nt: TGCGCCAGCAGCTTGGACAGGAGTAATGAGCAGTTCTTC; j_call: TRBJ2-1; d_call: NA; clone_size: NA; v_call: TRBV5-1
cdr3_aa: CASSQEVVGTNEKLFF; cdr3_nt: TGCGCCAGCAGCCAAGAAGTGGTGGGAACTAATGAAAAACTGTTTTTT; j_call: TRBJ1-4; d_call: NA; clone_size: NA; v_call: TRBV4-3
cdr3_aa: CASSPQGAGTEAFF; cdr3_nt: TGTGCCAGTAGTCCACAGGGAGCGGGCACTGAAGCTTTCTTT; j_call: TRBJ1-1; d_call: NA; clone_size: once; v_call: TRBV19
cdr3_aa: CASRNPGTGELFF; cdr3_nt: TGTGCCAGCAGGAACCCGGGAACCGGGGAGCTGTTTTTT; j_call: TRBJ2-2; d_call: NA; clone_size: NA; v_call: TRBV27
cdr3_aa: CASSFGPLADRDTQYF; cdr3_nt: TGTGCCAGCAGCTTCGGACCCCTCGCTGATCGAGATACGCAGTATTTT; j_call: TRBJ2-3; d_call: NA; clone_size: NA; v_call: TRBV11-2
cdr3_aa: CASSLVGGSYEQYF; cdr3_nt: TGTGCCAGCAGCTTAGTTGGCGGCTCCTACGAGCAGTACTTC; j_call: TRBJ2-7; d_call: NA; clone_size: NA; v_call: TRBV7-9
cdr3_aa: CASSQGTGIEEKLFF; cdr3_nt: TGTGCCAGCAGCCAAGGGACAGGGATTGAGGAAAAACTGTTTTTT; j_call: TRBJ1-4; d_call: TRBD1; clone_size: NA; v_call: TRBV4-2
cdr3_aa: CASSNGWDRAFF; cdr3_nt: TGTGCCAGCAGCAACGGATGGGATAGAGCTTTCTTT; j_call: TRBJ1-1; d_call: NA; clone_size: NA; v_call: TRBV7-8
cdr3_aa: CASSLAPGPYNEQFF; cdr3_nt: TGTGCCAGCAGCTTAGCGCCAGGCCCCTACAATGAGCAGTTCTTC; j_call: TRBJ2-1; d_call: NA; clone_size: NA; v_call: TRBV7-2
cdr3_aa: CASSLVAGGWETQYF; cdr3_nt: TGTGCCAGCAGCTTGGTAGCGGGGGGTTGGGAGACCCAGTACTTC; j_call: TRBJ2-5; d_call: TRBD2; clone_size: NA; v_call: TRBV7-2
cdr3_aa: CASSLVRGVGTQYF; cdr3_nt: TGTGCCAGCAGCTTAGTACGCGGGGTGGGGACCCAGTACTTC; j_call: TRBJ2-5; d_call: NA; clone_size: NA; v_call: TRBV11-2
cdr3_aa: CASSQGSGPDPNYGYTF; cdr3_nt: TGCGCCAGCAGCCAAGGAAGTGGACCAGACCCGAACTATGGCTACACCTTC; j_call: TRBJ1-2; d_call: NA; clone_size: NA; v_call: TRBV4-1
cdr3_aa: CASSTGTGFYNEQFF; cdr3_nt: TGTGCCAGTAGTACAGGGACAGGGTTCTACAATGAGCAGTTCTTC; j_call: TRBJ2-1; d_call: TRBD1; clone_size: NA; v_call: TRBV19
cdr3_aa: CASSFYVAGYTGELFF; cdr3_nt: TGTGCCAGCAGCTTTTATGTAGCGGGGTACACCGGGGAGCTGTTTTTT; j_call: TRBJ2-2; d_call: TRBD2; clone_size: NA; v_call: TRBV5-6
cdr3_aa: CAWTPGHNIYEQYF; cdr3_nt: TGTGCCTGGACTCCGGGACATAATATCTACGAGCAGTACTTC; j_call: TRBJ2-7; d_call: NA; clone_size: NA; v_call: TRBV30